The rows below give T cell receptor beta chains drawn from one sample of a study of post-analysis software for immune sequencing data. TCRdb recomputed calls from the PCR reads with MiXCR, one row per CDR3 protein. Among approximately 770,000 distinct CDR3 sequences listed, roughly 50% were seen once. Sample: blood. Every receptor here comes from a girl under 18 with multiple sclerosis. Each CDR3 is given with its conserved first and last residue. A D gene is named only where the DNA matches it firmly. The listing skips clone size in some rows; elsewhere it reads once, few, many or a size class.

CDR3: CASSSRGGGPREQYF; DNA: TGTGCCAGCAGTTCCCGGGGGGGAGGGCCGCGTGAGCAGTACTTC; size: .; V: TRBV27; J: TRBJ2-5; length: 15; D: TRBD2
CDR3: CSATWGALNYGYTF; DNA: TGCAGTGCTACGTGGGGGGCGCTAAACTATGGCTACACCTTC; size: .; V: TRBV20-1; J: TRBJ1-2; length: 14; D: .
CDR3: CASRGTVQETQYF; DNA: TGTGCCAGCAGAGGGACGGTTCAAGAGACCCAGTACTTC; size: .; V: TRBV28; J: TRBJ2-5; length: 13; D: .
CDR3: CASSVKGGYNEQFF; DNA: TGTGCCAGCAGTGTGAAAGGGGGATACAATGAGCAGTTCTTC; size: once; V: TRBV6-1; J: TRBJ2-1; length: 14; D: .
CDR3: CSASSRLAGVGNEQFF; DNA: TGCAGTGCTTCTTCTCGACTAGCGGGAGTCGGCAATGAGCAGTTCTTC; size: .; V: TRBV20-1; J: TRBJ2-1; length: 16; D: TRBD2
CDR3: CASSVGDSTYEQYF; DNA: TGTGCCAGCAGCGTAGGGGACTCAACCTACGAGCAGTACTTC; size: .; V: TRBV9; J: TRBJ2-7; length: 14; D: .
CDR3: CASTPAGPTSNYGYTF; DNA: TGTGCCAGCACCCCTGCGGGGCCAACGTCTAACTATGGCTACACCTTC; size: .; V: TRBV12-3/TRBV12-4; J: TRBJ1-2; length: 16; D: .
CDR3: CASSPGAKNIQYF; DNA: TGTGCCAGCAGCCCCGGGGCCAAAAACATTCAGTACTTC; size: .; V: TRBV7-9; J: TRBJ2-4; length: 13; D: .
CDR3: CASQGLERETQYF; DNA: TGTGCCAGCCAAGGACTAGAAAGAGAGACCCAGTACTTC; size: .; V: TRBV6-2/TRBV6-3; J: TRBJ2-5; length: 13; D: TRBD2
CDR3: CATSDSTALGGYTF; DNA: TGTGCCACCAGTGACTCCACCGCCCTTGGTGGCTACACCTTC; size: .; V: TRBV24-1; J: TRBJ1-2; length: 14; D: .
CDR3: CASSPGTSIRETQYF; DNA: TGTGCCAGCAGCCCTGGGACATCCATCAGGGAGACCCAGTACTTC; size: .; V: TRBV12-3/TRBV12-4; J: TRBJ2-5; length: 15; D: .